The next 27 T cell receptor beta chains were all read from a single sample in a study of patients and donors after allogeneic stem cell transplantation. TCRdb processed the RT-PCR reads anew with MiXCR; each CDR3 protein has one entry. The table has about 57,000 distinct CDR3 sequences, 13% seen once. The sample consisted of blood, either unsorted or a sorted T cell fraction (not recorded which). These receptors came from a human donor who was either an allogeneic HSCT recipient or a stem cell or donor lymphocyte infusion donor (not recorded which). It is not recorded whose cells these are; they may come from a transplant donor.

The chain combines TRBV10-3 with TRBJ2-7; D possibly corresponds to TRBD2 (6 bases). CDR3 size: 16 residues. Germline CDR1 reads ENHRY; CDR2 reads SYGVKD. With 4 bases removed from V and 0 bases from J, the gap between germline ends came to 16 bases. DNA for the CDR3: TGTGCCATCAGTGTTTTTCTAGCGCAGAGCTCCTACGAGCAGTACTTC. It is translated as CAISVFLAQSSYEQYF.

This clonotype was seen a few times. The chain links TRBV5-1 to TRBJ2-1, with 7 positions matching TRBD2. The CDR3 has 16 residues. The ends lost 4 bases at V and 5 bases at J; junction bases unmatched: 12. CDR1 and CDR2 (germline): SGHRS, YFSETQ. In nucleotides, the CDR3 is TGCGCCAGCAGCAGGACCACTAGCGTGGGTGACAATGAGCAGTTCTTC. Amino acids: CASSRTTSVGDNEQFF. The entire variable domain, with the rest obtained from reference TRBV5-1 and TRBJ2-1, is as follows: KAGVTQTPRYLIKTRGQQVTLSCSPISGHRSVSWYQQTPGQGLQFLFEYFSETQRNKGNFPGRFSGRQFSNSRSEMNVSTLELGDSALYLCASSRTTSVGDNEQFFGPGTRLTVL.

The chain is built from TRBV2 and TRBJ2-7, with 11 bases that match TRBD2. The CDR3 is made up of 11 amino acids. CDR1 is SNHLY, CDR2 FYNNEI, per germline. The CDR3 protein is CVAGGLYEQYF. The DNA of the CDR3 is TGTGTAGCGGGAGGGTTGTACGAGCAGTACTTC.

This clonotype occurred many times. The genes are TRBV29-1 and TRBJ1-5; 7 bases are a match to TRBD1. Germline V CDR1 and CDR2: SQVTM, ANQGSEA. There are 14 residues in the CDR3. V lost 6 bases, J lost 0 bases, and 5 bases stayed unmatched. The CDR3 sequence: CSVRGQYSNQPQHF. The CDR3 nucleotides are TGCAGCGTGAGGGGACAGTATAGCAATCAGCCCCAGCATTTT.

This clonotype appeared a few times. The chain uses TRBV14 and TRBJ2-1; 7 positions agree with TRBD1. This CDR3 contains 17 residues. Germline V gene sequence: CDR1 SGHDN, CDR2 FVKESK. Unmatched junction bases numbered 8, after V lost 0 bases and J lost 3 bases. This CDR3 reads CASSQDPGTANYNEQFF. The DNA for the CDR3 is TGTGCCAGCAGCCAAGACCCCGGGACAGCGAACTACAATGAGCAGTTCTTC.

This clonotype has only a few counts. This chain links TRBV3-1 with TRBJ2-2, with unresolved D. The CDR3 sequence is 17 residues long. CDR1 and CDR2 (germline): LGHDT, YNNKEL (reference sequence). The V and J ends lost 3 bases and 0 bases respectively, with 14 bases between them. The CDR3 bases are TGTGCCAGCAGCCAGCCGAGAAGTGGCTCGAACACCGGGGAGCTGTTTTTT. Its translation: CASSQPRSGSNTGELFF. Using reference TRBV3-1 and TRBJ2-2 for the parts outside the CDR3, the full variable domain is DTAVSQTPKYLVTQMGNDKSIKCEQNLGHDTMYWYKQDSKKFLKIMFSYNNKELIINETVPNRFSPKSPDKAHLNLHINSLELGDSAVYFCASSQPRSGSNTGELFFGEGSRLTVL.

This chain connects TRBV7-3 to TRBJ2-2; D is ambiguous. Germline V gene lookup returns CDR1 SGHTA and CDR2 FQGTGA. Trimming took off 1 base at V and 0 bases at J, with 3 bases between the two ends. The CDR3 is made up of 14 amino acids. The CDR3 coding sequence is TGTGCCAGCAGCTTAAACACGAACACCGGGGAGCTGTTTTTT. This codes for CASSLNTNTGELFF.

The table lists this clonotype with a few counts. The V call is TRBV15, the J call TRBJ2-3, with unresolved D. Trimming left V 4 bases short and J 4 bases short, with 6 bases between. The germline CDR1 and CDR2 sequences are LNHNV and YYDKDF (reference sequence). The CDR3 totals 12 residues. The CDR3 nucleotides are TGTGCCACCAGCAAGTTGCCAGATACGCAGTATTTT. Its translation: CATSKLPDTQYF.

This clonotype was found many times. V and J are TRBV6-5 and TRBJ1-1; 7 bases match TRBD1. V gave up 10 bases and J gave up 11 bases; unmatched junction bases: 10. There are 11 residues in the CDR3. Per germline, CDR1 MNHEY and CDR2 SVGAGI. The CDR3 is CAIVQGEVAFF. DNA of the CDR3: TGTGCCATCGTCCAGGGGGAGGTGGCTTTCTTT.

The sample holds a few counts of this clonotype. The junction differs from germline at one of its ends, possibly a read error. The chain is built from TRBV7-7 and TRBJ2-1; perhaps TRBD2 as D (5 bases). The CDR3 covers 15 residues. Per the germline V gene, CDR1 is SSHAT and CDR2 is FNYEAQ (reference sequence). The CDR3 here is CASSLDFSTYNEQFF. The CDR3 nucleotides read TGTGCTAGCAGCTTGGACTTTTCCACCTACAATGAGCAGTTCTTC.

This chain links TRBV5-1 with TRBJ2-3; the D is unclear. This CDR3 has 14 amino acids. Germline V gene sequence: CDR1 SGHRS, CDR2 YFSETQ. V lost 6 bases and J lost 1, with 12 bases in between. The CDR3 region is CASKKERGTDTQYF. The CDR3 region has the DNA TGCGCCAGCAAGAAGGAAAGGGGCACAGATACGCAGTATTTT.

This clonotype was picked up a small number of times. The junction does not match germline at one end; this may be a read error. The rearrangement joins TRBV10-3 to TRBJ2-7; D is perhaps TRBD1 (5 bases). This CDR3 is 13 amino acids long. Germline CDR1 and CDR2: ENHRY and SYGVKD. CDR3 protein: CAISEFQGYEQYF. CDR3 DNA: TGTGCCATCAGCGAGTTTCAGGGATACGAGCAGTACTTC.

This clonotype was recorded a few times. The gene calls are TRBV3-1 and TRBJ2-7; maybe TRBD2 (6 bases). The CDR3 sequence is 15 residues long. CDR1 LGHDT and CDR2 YNNKEL come from the germline V gene (reference sequence). Trimming removed 4 bases from V and 1 base from J, with 14 bases in between. CDR3 sequence (DNA): TGTGCCAGCAGCCCCCACGGCGGGGATTCCTACGAGCAGTACTTC. Protein: CASSPHGGDSYEQYF.

The V call is TRBV27, the J call TRBJ2-2, with D uncertain. The germline gives CDR1 MNHEY, CDR2 SMNVEV (reference sequence). The CDR3 covers 17 residues. V gave up 5 bases and J gave up 1 base, with 17 bases separating them. In DNA, the CDR3 is TGTGCCAGCAGTCGGCTTCAAGGATTACTGAACACCGGGGAGCTGTTTTTT. As protein: CASSRLQGLLNTGELFF.

This clonotype was observed a few times. The chain joins TRBV14 to TRBJ2-4; TRBD2 matches at 9 bases. V dropped 1 base and J dropped 8; count of bases not matched to a gene: 0. There are 13 residues in the CDR3. Germline V gene data show CDR1 as SGHDN and CDR2 as FVKESK. This chain's CDR3 is CASSQGLADIQYF. DNA for the CDR3: TGTGCCAGCAGCCAAGGACTAGCGGACATTCAGTACTTC.

The CDR3 bases are TGTGCCAGCAGCTTGGGACAGGGGTGGTCTGAAGCTTTCTTT. This gives the protein CASSLGQGWSEAFF. This chain links TRBV7-9 with TRBJ1-1; 10 bases match TRBD1. With V trimmed by 3 bases and J by 6 bases, 4 bases remained unmatched. This CDR3 is built from 14 residues. The V gene's germline CDR1 is SEHNR and CDR2 FQNEAQ (reference sequence).

The sample holds a few counts of this clonotype. The V and J genes are TRBV4-1 and TRBJ1-6; 9 nucleotides align to TRBD1. CDR3 length equals 14 residues. J gave up 8 bases and V 1 base, and 0 bases lay outside the gene matches. Germline lookup yields CDR1 MGHRA and CDR2 YSYEKL. The CDR3 is CASSQGQGDSPLHF. The CDR3 nucleotides read TGCGCCAGCAGCCAAGGACAGGGGGATTCACCCCTCCACTTT.

V and J are TRBV7-9 and TRBJ2-1, with 9 bases identical to TRBD2. The CDR3 contains 17 residues. The V segment lost 5 bases and the J segment 4 bases; nucleotides outside the gene matches: 12. Germline V gives CDR1 SEHNR, CDR2 FQNEAQ (reference sequence). CDR3: CASSQGDWTSVYNEQFF. For the CDR3, the DNA is TGTGCCAGCAGCCAAGGGGACTGGACTAGCGTATACAATGAGCAGTTCTTC.

The gene calls are TRBV6-6 and TRBJ2-4, with 11 bases fitting TRBD2. CDR3 length: 15 amino acids. Germline V gene lookup returns CDR1 MNHNY and CDR2 SVGAGI (reference sequence). Losses at the gene ends were 6 bases for V and 5 bases for J; bases not matched to a gene: 6. DNA for the CDR3: TGTGCCAGCAGCCGACTAGCGGGAAACGAAAACATTCAGTACTTC. It codes for CASSRLAGNENIQYF.

This clonotype showed up just a few times. The chain is built from TRBV18 and TRBJ2-5; D is perhaps TRBD1 (7 bases). Trimming removed 3 bases at V and 4 bases at J, with 9 bases between. The germline V gene has CDR1 KGHSH and CDR2 LQKENI. CDR3 length: 13 amino acids. CDR3 loop: CASSPQGGETQYF. The CDR3 region has the DNA TGTGCCAGCTCACCTCAGGGGGGAGAGACCCAGTACTTC. Looking up the rest from reference TRBV18 and TRBJ2-5 gives the full variable domain: NAGVMQNPRHLVRRRGQEARLRCSPMKGHSHVYWYRQLPEEGLKFMVYLQKENIIDESGMPKERFSAEFPKEGPSILRIQQVVRGDSAAYFCASSPQGGETQYFGPGTRLLVL.

In its sample, this clonotype is large. The chain combines TRBV7-2 with TRBJ1-2; possibly TRBD1 for D (5 bases). The CDR3 is 14 amino acids. V was clipped by 5 bases and J by 4 bases, with 14 bases between them. CDR1 and CDR2 from the germline V gene are SGHTA and FQGNSA. Here the CDR3 reads CASSPIGGLYGYTF. The DNA of the CDR3 is TGTGCCAGCAGCCCGATTGGGGGTCTCTATGGCTACACCTTC. The full variable domain, in which reference TRBV7-2 and TRBJ1-2 provide the parts outside the CDR3, is GAGVSQSPSNKVTEKGKDVELRCDPISGHTALYWYRQSLGQGLEFLIYFQGNSAPDKSGLPSDRFSAERTGGSVSTLTIQRTQQEDSAVYLCASSPIGGLYGYTFGSGTRLTVV.

The chain combines TRBV2 with TRBJ2-1, with TRBD2 matching over 14 bases. V shed 1 base, J shed 6 bases, and the junction held 5 bases outside the gene matches. Germline V gene data show CDR1 as SNHLY and CDR2 as FYNNEI. The CDR3 has 17 amino acids. The CDR3 nucleotides read TGTGCCAGCAGTGAAGTCCTGACTAGCGGGAGGGCCAATGAGCAGTTCTTC. Translating gives CASSEVLTSGRANEQFF. Supplemented by reference TRBV2 and TRBJ2-1, the full variable domain reads EPEVTQTPSHQVTQMGQEVILRCVPISNHLYFYWYRQILGQKVEFLVSFYNNEISEKSEIFDDQFSVERPDGSNFTLKIRSTKLEDSAMYFCASSEVLTSGRANEQFFGPGTRLTVL.

The chain carries TRBV3-1 and TRBJ1-1, with D possibly matching TRBD1 (5 bases). The CDR3 length is 14 residues. Trimming removed 0 bases at V and 7 bases at J, with 12 bases between. Germline V gene lookup returns CDR1 LGHDT and CDR2 YNNKEL (reference sequence). The DNA of the CDR3 is TGTGCCAGCAGCCAAGAGGAGACAGCAGATGAAGCTTTCTTT. Residues: CASSQEETADEAFF.

This clonotype occurred many times. The chain has TRBV29-1 and TRBJ1-2; D gene unclear. Germline values: CDR1 SQVTM, CDR2 ANQGSEA. V lost 3 bases and J 5 bases, leaving 13 bases between the germline ends. The CDR3 extends over 13 amino acids. CDR3 coding DNA: TGCAGCGTTGACGAAGGCTCCTTTTATGGCTACACCTTC. It yields the protein CSVDEGSFYGYTF.

This clonotype was counted at least ten times. This sequence joins TRBV6-2 or TRBV6-3 and TRBJ2-2; perhaps TRBD1 as D (5 bases). The V gene lost 7 bases and the J gene lost 6 bases, with 18 bases spanning the gap. Germline-derived CDR1 and CDR2 are MNHEY and SVGEGT. The CDR3 consists of 15 residues. As DNA, the CDR3 is TGTGCCAGCACACCGAGACCAGGGTTAGCCGGGGAGCTGTTTTTT. Protein: CASTPRPGLAGELFF.

The genes are TRBV7-6 and TRBJ2-3; possibly TRBD2 for D (6 bases). The germline gives CDR1 SGHVS, CDR2 FNYEAQ. V was pared by 1 base and J by 0 bases, with 14 bases between. The CDR3 length is 17 residues. The CDR3 region has the DNA TGTGCCAGCAGCTTAGTGGGACTTGCCACTAGCACAGATACGCAGTATTTT. This gives the protein CASSLVGLATSTDTQYF.

This clonotype turned up a few times. Here the CDR3 reads CATSSSSGIAYNEQFF. DNA for the CDR3: TGTGCCACCAGCAGTTCTAGCGGGATAGCCTACAATGAGCAGTTCTTC. This chain uses TRBV15 with TRBJ2-1, with TRBD2 identical over 9 bases. This CDR3 is 16 amino acids long. Looked up from germline, CDR1 is LNHNV and CDR2 is YYDKDF (reference sequence). The trim removed 3 bases at V and 2 bases at J, leaving 5 bases unmatched.